Below are 24 T cell receptor beta chains sequenced from a single sample in a study of Tregs in tolerant kidney transplant recipients (dated by TCRdb to the late 2010s). Sample time point, as interpreted from the label and publication: blood sample drawn before combined kidney and bone marrow transplant. The library was prepared using the immunoSEQ multiplex PCR assay. TCRdb provides this immuneACCESS table in a form limited to in-frame rearrangements. Some clones are lacking; in checked studies, under half of them reflect an unresolved V gene, and why the rest are absent is not known. Per the sample table, the count is 25,000 to 35,000 clones. Under 9% of the sample belongs to the ten largest clones. The sequenced sample was CD8+ T cells from blood, obtained before the transplant. The receptors come from a human donor who received a combined kidney and bone marrow transplant.

Comment on this clone: The read halts 3 residues ahead of the CDR3 end, with the missing end drawn from the germline J gene. The V gene is TRBV7-9, the J gene TRBJ1-4; a weak D match, TRBD1 (5 bases). Deletions cut 4 bases from V and 6 bases from J, with 12 bases between. The CDR3 totals 14 residues. Germline CDR1 and CDR2: SEHNR and FQNEAQ (reference sequence). The CDR3 DNA, read in part, is TGTGCCAGCAGCTGGCAGGGCAGACATGAAAAA. This gives the protein CASSWQGRHEK. From start to end, the CDR3 is CASSWQGRHEKLFF.

In the case of this clone: The sequenced fragment ends 3 residues before the CDR3 boundary, so the rest is inferred from the germline J gene. The rearrangement uses TRBV12-3 or TRBV12-4 and TRBJ1-5; 7 bases agree with TRBD1. This CDR3 spans 14 amino acids. Germline trimming cut 5 bases from V and 6 bases from J; bases unmatched to any gene: 7. The covered CDR3 bases are TGTGCCAGCAGTCCAAGACAGGGCCTTCAGCCC. Its protein product is CASSPRQGLQP. The complete CDR3 sequence is CASSPRQGLQPQHF.

A remark on this clone: Read coverage stops 3 residues before the CDR3 terminus; the germline J gene supplies the remainder. This chain links TRBV7-6 with TRBJ2-2; 7 bases line up with TRBD2. CDR3 size: 18 residues. In germline, CDR1 is SGHVS, CDR2 FNYEAQ. V lost 3 bases and J lost 5; bases outside the gene matches: 15. This CDR3 reads CASSLGGEFISRTGELFF. The CDR3 DNA, read in part, is TGTGCCAGCAGCTTGGGAGGGGAGTTTATATCTCGTACCGGGGAG.

As regards this clone: Sequencing ends 3 residues short of the CDR3 end; the germline J gene provides the rest. The chain is built from TRBV5-4 and TRBJ2-7, with a weak D call TRBD2 (5 bases). CDR1 is SGHNT and CDR2 is YYREEE in the germline V gene (reference sequence). The germline V and J ends were trimmed by 5 bases and 5 bases, with 20 bases remaining between them. The CDR3 spans 15 residues. Here the CDR3 reads CASRLGPTPHDEQYF. The sequenced part of the CDR3 DNA is TGTGCCAGCAGACTAGGACCCACCCCCCACGACGAG. The whole variable domain, remainder taken from reference TRBV5-4 and TRBJ2-7, is ETGVTQSPTHLIKTRGQQVTLRCSSQSGHNTVSWYQQALGQGPQFIFQYYREEENGRGNFPPRFSGLQFPNYSSELNVNALELDDSALYLCASRLGPTPHDEQYFGPGTRLTVT.

As regards this clone: The CDR3 is cut off 3 residues early in the read; its end comes from the germline J gene. The V gene is TRBV19, the J gene TRBJ2-1, with TRBD2 matching over 8 bases. Germline CDR1 LNHDA, CDR2 SQIVND (reference sequence). V gave up 6 bases and J gave up 8 bases; unmatched junction bases: 18. This CDR3 is built from 17 residues. CDR3 loop: CASRGIIAGPQSYEQFF. The DNA read from the CDR3 is TGTGCCAGTAGGGGGATTATAGCGGGACCCCAGAGCTATGAG.

Details on this clone: Read sequence stops 3 residues before the CDR3 end, and the germline J gene provides the missing end. The chain employs TRBV29-1 and TRBJ2-7, with 7 positions matching TRBD1. The CDR3 sequence is 13 residues long. The germline gives CDR1 SQVTM, CDR2 ANQGSEA. V was clipped by 4 bases and J by 3 bases; unmatched bases: 6. CDR3 residues: CSVVETGSYEQYF. The CDR3 bases that were read are TGCAGCGTTGTCGAGACAGGGAGCTACGAG.

On this clone: The read terminates 3 residues before the CDR3 end, so the remaining end is supplied by the germline J gene. The chain is built from TRBV2 and TRBJ1-1, with unresolved D. The germline CDR1 and CDR2 sequences are SNHLY and FYNNEI. Trimming removed 6 bases from V and 4 bases from J, with 21 bases in between. The CDR3 sequence is 16 residues long. The sequenced part of the CDR3 DNA is TGTGCCAGCAGCGTCTTGAGGACGGGGTTGAGCACTGAA. Protein product: CASSVLRTGLSTE. From start to end, the CDR3 is CASSVLRTGLSTEAFF.

As regards this clone: The CDR3 end lies 3 residues beyond the end of the read and is filled in from the germline J gene. The V and J genes are TRBV14 and TRBJ2-4; D uncertain. Germline loops: CDR1 SGHDN, CDR2 FVKESK. Deletions cut 4 bases from V and 8 bases from J, with 12 bases between. CDR3 size: 13 residues. The DNA read from the CDR3 is TGTGCCAGCAGCCCACATACCCGGGACATT. Translation gives CASSPHTRDI. The CDR3 in full is CASSPHTRDIQYF.

As regards this clone: The read terminates 3 residues ahead of where the CDR3 ends, so the germline J gene completes it. The chain links TRBV7-8 to TRBJ2-5; D call uncertain. Germline CDR1 and CDR2: SGHVS and FQNEAQ. V was pared by 3 bases and J by 4 bases, with 15 bases between. CDR3 length: 15 residues. The CDR3 loop reads CASSLRLLVGETQYF. The sequenced part of the CDR3 DNA is TGTGCCAGCAGCTTGCGACTGCTGGTAGGAGAGACC.

Turning to this clone: The read falls 3 residues short of the CDR3 end, and the missing part is taken from the germline J gene. The chain uses TRBV13 and TRBJ2-1, with D possibly matching TRBD2 (6 bases). Deletions cut 1 base from V and 7 bases from J, with 8 bases between. The CDR3 extends over 13 amino acids. Germline lookup yields CDR1 PRHDT and CDR2 FYEKMQ (reference sequence). This chain's CDR3 is CASSLAGENEQFF. CDR3 bases read: TGTGCCAGCAGCTTAGCGGGGGAAAATGAG.

Notes on this clone: The CDR3 end falls 3 residues outside the read, so it is completed with the germline J gene. V gene TRBV13 combines with J gene TRBJ2-7, with D possibly TRBD2 on 7 matching bases. CDR1 and CDR2 from the germline V gene are PRHDT and FYEKMQ (reference sequence). CDR3 size: 14 residues. The ends were cut back, 6 bases at V and 2 bases at J, with 14 bases in the middle. The CDR3 sequence: CASRLAGAPYEQYF. The sequenced CDR3 bases are TGTGCCAGCAGGCTCGCGGGGGCTCCCTACGAG.

With regard to this clone: Sequencing ends 3 residues short of the CDR3 end; the germline J gene provides the rest. The V and J genes are TRBV10-1 and TRBJ1-6, with D unclear. Looked up from germline, CDR1 is WNHNN and CDR2 is SYGVQD (reference sequence). The CDR3 is 12 residues long. The V end lost 0 bases, the J end lost 10 bases, and 4 bases lay between the germline ends. CDR3: CASSESGSPLHF. The sequenced part of the CDR3 DNA is TGCGCCAGCAGTGAGTCGGGCTCACCC.

Details on this clone: Sequencing ends 3 residues short of the CDR3 end; the germline J gene provides the rest. The chain joins TRBV7-2 to TRBJ2-5, with 8 bases aligning to TRBD2. This CDR3 region has 15 residues. Trimming at V came to 9 bases and at J to 4 bases, leaving 13 bases not matched to a gene. CDR1 and CDR2 from the germline V gene are SGHTA and FQGNSA. Incomplete CDR3 DNA: TGTGCCAGGGGGCCCAAGCGGGAGCAGGGAGAGACC. As protein: CARGPKREQGET. The CDR3 as a whole reads CARGPKREQGETQYF.

On this clone: Read sequence stops 3 residues before the CDR3 end, and the germline J gene provides the missing end. The rearrangement links TRBV19 to TRBJ2-2, with unresolved D. Trimming removed 8 bases at V and 6 bases at J, with 16 bases between. From germline, CDR1 is LNHDA and CDR2 SQIVND (reference sequence). This CDR3 spans 14 amino acids. The CDR3 spells CASGPGVWPGELFF. The sequenced CDR3 bases are TGTGCCAGTGGTCCGGGTGTGTGGCCCGGGGAG.

Concerning this clone itself: Read sequence stops 3 residues before the CDR3 end, and the germline J gene provides the missing end. The V call is TRBV20-1, the J call TRBJ2-3; 8 bases align to TRBD1. The length of the CDR3 is 15 residues. Unmatched junction bases numbered 9, after V lost 4 bases and J lost 3 bases. CDR1 DFQATT and CDR2 SNEGSKA come from the germline V gene (reference sequence). The chain's CDR3 is CSATSPGQGTDTQYF. The covered CDR3 bases are TGCAGTGCTACCTCTCCAGGACAGGGAACAGATACG.

Comment on this clone: The CDR3 goes on 3 residues after the read ends, and that part is filled in from the germline J gene. The chain carries TRBV19 and TRBJ2-2; no firm D call. CDR1 is LNHDA, CDR2 SQIVND, per germline (reference sequence). The CDR3 sequence is 11 residues long. Trimming pared 7 bases from V and 6 bases from J, leaving 6 bases between. This CDR3 reads CASIGSGELFF. The covered CDR3 bases are TGTGCCAGTATCGGGTCCGGGGAG.

Regarding this clone: The read is 3 residues too short to cover the CDR3 end, so that end is filled in from the germline J gene. This rearrangement joins TRBV29-1 to TRBJ2-7; maybe TRBD1 (5 bases). Between the trimmed V and J ends, which lost 8 bases and 4 bases, there was a span of 24 bases. Germline lookup yields CDR1 SQVTM and CDR2 ANQGSEA. The length of the CDR3 is 15 residues. The CDR3 sequence is CSTIDLDGHGYEQYF. CDR3 DNA, as far as it was read: TGCAGCACTATCGACCTCGACGGACACGGGTACGAG.

As regards this clone: The read terminates 3 residues before the CDR3 end, so the remaining end is supplied by the germline J gene. The V gene is TRBV10-2, the J gene TRBJ2-7, with 14 bases that match TRBD2. Germline CDR1 WSHSY, CDR2 SAAADI. The CDR3 sequence is 19 residues long. Trimming cost V 6 bases and J 4 bases; bases outside gene matches: 17. The DNA read from the CDR3 is TGCGCCAGCAGCCTATATTCTGAGGGACTAGCGGGGGCTTTATACGAG. Protein: CASSLYSEGLAGALYE. The whole CDR3 sequence reads CASSLYSEGLAGALYEQYF.

As concerns this clone: The missing CDR3 end, 3 residues past where the read stops, is filled in from the germline J gene. The rearrangement links TRBV2 to TRBJ2-7; 7 positions agree with TRBD2. The V and J ends lost 8 bases and 3 bases, in that order; junction bases with no gene match: 7. The length of the CDR3 is 13 residues. Germline values: CDR1 SNHLY, CDR2 FYNNEI. This CDR3 is CASLASGDYEQYF. The CDR3 bases that were read are TGTGCCAGCCTAGCCAGCGGGGACTACGAG.

A remark on this clone: The read terminates 3 residues before the CDR3 end, so the remaining end is supplied by the germline J gene. The rearrangement links TRBV7-2 to TRBJ2-7, with TRBD2 matching 8 bases. After removal of 4 bases from V and 6 bases from J, the junction contained 11 bases not matched to a gene. Germline V gene lookup returns CDR1 SGHTA and CDR2 FQGNSA. The CDR3 is 15 residues long. The covered CDR3 bases are TGTGCCAGCAGCTCCAGTGAAGCGGGAGTACTCGAG. This sequence encodes CASSSSEAGVLE. The complete CDR3 reads CASSSSEAGVLEQYF.

To note about this clone: Read sequence stops 3 residues before the CDR3 end, and the germline J gene provides the missing end. This chain links TRBV29-1 with TRBJ2-2, with a tentative D call TRBD1 (5 bases). The CDR3 length is 14 residues. Trimming left V 4 bases short and J 2 bases short, with 11 bases between. Germline-derived CDR1 and CDR2 are SQVTM and ANQGSEA. The part of the CDR3 DNA that was read is TGCAGCGTTGTTGTCAGGGAAAACACCGGGGAG. Translated, it gives CSVVVRENTGE. The full-length CDR3 reads as CSVVVRENTGELFF.

Turning to this clone: The read stops 3 residues short of the end of the CDR3; the missing end is completed from the germline J gene. The V and J genes are TRBV19 and TRBJ2-1, with D possibly matching TRBD2 (5 bases). Trimming stripped 7 bases from V and 6 bases from J, with 13 bases between. The CDR3 sequence is 13 residues long. Germline loops: CDR1 LNHDA, CDR2 SQIVND (reference sequence). CDR3 bases read: TGTGCCAGTACCCCCGGTGCGGGCAATGAG. Its protein is CASTPGAGNE. The CDR3, in full, reads CASTPGAGNEQFF.

Note on this clone: The read terminates 3 residues ahead of where the CDR3 ends, so the germline J gene completes it. V and J are TRBV19 and TRBJ1-6, with D maybe TRBD1 (6 bases). Trimming removed 1 base from V and 1 base from J, with 11 bases in between. Looked up from germline, CDR1 is LNHDA and CDR2 is SQIVND (reference sequence). The CDR3 covers 17 residues. CDR3 residues: CASSIVAGESYNSPLHF. The covered CDR3 bases are TGTGCCAGTAGTATAGTTGCAGGGGAGTCCTATAATTCACCC.

The CDR3 DNA, read in part, is TGTGCCAGCAGCTTAGGGGGGGGACAGGGTTCCTACGAG. Translation: CASSLGGGQGSYE. The whole CDR3 sequence reads CASSLGGGQGSYEQYF. The J gene is TRBJ2-7, the V gene TRBV7-6, with 9 bases that match TRBD1. The CDR3 extends 3 residues past the end of the read, so its final part is completed from the germline J gene. Per the germline V gene, CDR1 is SGHVS and CDR2 is FNYEAQ. This CDR3 region has 16 residues. J gave up 1 base and V 1 base, and 5 bases lay outside the gene matches. Full variable domain (remainder filled in from reference TRBV7-6 and TRBJ2-7): GAGVSQSPRYKVTKRGQDVALRCDPISGHVSLYWYRQALGQGPEFLTYFNYEAQQDKSGLPNDRFSAERPEGSISTLTIQRTEQRDSAMYRCASSLGGGQGSYEQYFGPGTRLTVT.